A selection of T cell receptor beta chains follows, all from one sample in a study of CD8 T cells in cerebrospinal fluid in Alzheimer's disease. TCRdb re-analyzed the 10x single-cell sequencing reads; it lists each CDR3 protein once, without DNA. This sample's table has about 1,500 distinct CDR3 sequences. Sequencing input: cerebrospinal fluid. These receptors all stem from a human donor in good health. Both conserved end residues are part of each CDR3. Fields, in order: J gene, clone size, V gene, CDR3 protein. A row's size may be missing; if present it is once, few, many or a size class.

TRBJ2-7,medium-sized,TRBV11-3,CASSLRQDEQYF
TRBJ2-7,medium-sized,TRBV20-1,CSGAGGNTDEQYF
TRBJ2-7,medium-sized,TRBV19,CASKEDRGYEQYF
TRBJ2-7,medium-sized,TRBV14,CASSQEGFWGGKSSYEQYF
TRBJ2-3,-,TRBV7-3,CASSFQAGAADTQYF
TRBJ1-2,medium-sized,TRBV27,CASSSSEVYGYTF
TRBJ2-5,large,TRBV12-3/TRBV12-4,CASSLGSGLSYF
TRBJ2-1,medium-sized,TRBV7-9,CASSPGRGSGGNSYNEQFF
TRBJ1-2,medium-sized,TRBV14,CASSQGRGGFGYTF
TRBJ2-3,-,TRBV6-5,CASSAGFPPDTQYF
TRBJ2-1,large,TRBV7-2,CASGGQSNEQFF
TRBJ1-3,large,TRBV28,CASSLRLGSSGNTIYF
TRBJ1-5,medium-sized,TRBV7-9,CASSLGGLEQPQHF
TRBJ2-3,-,TRBV9,CASSGRLAGGDTQYF
TRBJ2-7,-,TRBV5-1,CASSRGLAGGPGEQYF
TRBJ1-1,-,TRBV6-1,CASSESGTGTHEEAFF
TRBJ2-3,medium-sized,TRBV10-3,CAITRGVTDTQYF
TRBJ1-5,large,TRBV6-5,CASRYRERSNQPQHF
TRBJ1-5,medium-sized,TRBV4-3,CASSQEMSLATGVAQHF
TRBJ2-7,medium-sized,TRBV6-2/TRBV6-3,CASNSVGTGPREQYF
TRBJ1-2,medium-sized,TRBV18,CASSPEGSYGYTF
TRBJ2-5,medium-sized,TRBV5-1,CASSKDGSSMETQYF
TRBJ2-6,medium-sized,TRBV11-2,CASSLRTGGLESGANVLTF
TRBJ2-5,medium-sized,TRBV5-4,CASSLEAGVRETQYF
TRBJ1-2,medium-sized,TRBV29-1,CSVEKSSYGYTF
TRBJ2-7,-,TRBV12-3/TRBV12-4,CASSSPRDMASEQYF
TRBJ2-1,medium-sized,TRBV21-1,CASSKPSSLRGRYNEQFF
TRBJ1-2,medium-sized,TRBV28,CASYHNGGYTF
TRBJ2-3,-,TRBV7-6,CASSFLAGEVGADTQYF
TRBJ2-2,medium-sized,TRBV7-7,CASSLVGNTGELFF
TRBJ1-3,medium-sized,TRBV7-2,CASSLILGRRGRGNTIYF
TRBJ1-6,medium-sized,TRBV12-3/TRBV12-4,CASSQGTVSYNSPLHF
TRBJ2-5,medium-sized,TRBV7-2,CASSDGGNQETQYF
TRBJ1-5,large,TRBV7-2,CASSLAGYGSQPQHF
TRBJ1-5,-,TRBV6-5,CASSNQGSQHF